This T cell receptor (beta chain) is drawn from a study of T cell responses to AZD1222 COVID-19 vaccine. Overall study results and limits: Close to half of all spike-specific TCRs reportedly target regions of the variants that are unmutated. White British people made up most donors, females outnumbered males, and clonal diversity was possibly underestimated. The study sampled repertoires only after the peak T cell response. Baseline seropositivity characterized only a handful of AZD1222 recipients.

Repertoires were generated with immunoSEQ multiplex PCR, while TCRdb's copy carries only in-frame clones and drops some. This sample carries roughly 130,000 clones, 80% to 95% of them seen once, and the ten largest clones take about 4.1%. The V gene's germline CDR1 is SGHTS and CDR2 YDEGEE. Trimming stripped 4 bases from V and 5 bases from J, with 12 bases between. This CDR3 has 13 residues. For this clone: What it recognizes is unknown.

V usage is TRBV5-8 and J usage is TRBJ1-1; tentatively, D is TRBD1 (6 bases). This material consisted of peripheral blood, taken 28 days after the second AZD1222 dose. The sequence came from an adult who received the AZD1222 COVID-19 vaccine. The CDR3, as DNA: TGTGCCAGCAGCCAATACAGGGAAACTGAAGCTTTCTTT. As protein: CASSQYRETEAFF.